The rows below give T cell receptor beta chains drawn from one sample of a study of blood T cells in healthy people across ages. MiXCR, applied by TCRdb to the 5' RACE reads, yields one record per CDR3 protein. The data contain over 950,000 distinct CDR3 sequences, roughly two fifths of them singletons. Specimen: blood. All receptors come from a man between 18 and 29 years old in good health. Both conserved end residues are part of each CDR3. The D gene is left open where the match is weak. Expanded clones get a size class; other rows say once, few or many, or leave the size out.

d_gene: NA
abundance: few
j_gene: TRBJ1-1
v_gene: TRBV3-1
CDR3nt: TGTGCCAGCAGCCCCCCAGGACGTCCAGCTTTCTTT
CDR3aa: CASSPPGRPAFF

d_gene: NA
abundance: NA
j_gene: TRBJ2-1
v_gene: TRBV12-3/TRBV12-4
CDR3nt: TGTGCCAGCACCAAGGACCCATTGGGTGAGCAGTTCTTC
CDR3aa: CASTKDPLGEQFF

d_gene: NA
abundance: NA
j_gene: TRBJ1-2
v_gene: TRBV6-5
CDR3nt: TGTGCCAGCAGTCCTTCGGACCCTGGCTACACCTTC
CDR3aa: CASSPSDPGYTF

d_gene: TRBD1
abundance: many
j_gene: TRBJ1-5
v_gene: TRBV6-6
CDR3nt: TGTGCCAGCAGTTGGACAGGGAATAATCAGCCCCAGCATTTT
CDR3aa: CASSWTGNNQPQHF

d_gene: TRBD1
abundance: few
j_gene: TRBJ1-4
v_gene: TRBV10-3
CDR3nt: TGTGCCATCAGTGAGTCCGAGACAGGGAACGAAAAACTGTTTTTT
CDR3aa: CAISESETGNEKLFF

d_gene: NA
abundance: few
j_gene: TRBJ2-5
v_gene: TRBV9
CDR3nt: TGTGCCAGCAGCCCCGAAGGGGGTCAAGAGACCCAGTACTTC
CDR3aa: CASSPEGGQETQYF

d_gene: NA
abundance: NA
j_gene: TRBJ1-5
v_gene: TRBV18
CDR3nt: TGTGCCAGCTCAGCCCAGTATAGCAATCAGCCCCAGCATTTT
CDR3aa: CASSAQYSNQPQHF

d_gene: NA
abundance: NA
j_gene: TRBJ1-5
v_gene: TRBV4-1
CDR3nt: TGCGCCAGCAGCCCCCGCTCGACAGGTTGGAGCAATCAGCCCCAGCATTTT
CDR3aa: CASSPRSTGWSNQPQHF

d_gene: NA
abundance: NA
j_gene: TRBJ1-4
v_gene: TRBV5-1
CDR3nt: TGCGCCAGCGGAACCGGGGGGGCTAATGAAAAACTGTTTTTT
CDR3aa: CASGTGGANEKLFF

d_gene: NA
abundance: few
j_gene: TRBJ2-7
v_gene: TRBV9
CDR3nt: TGTGCCAGCAGCCCGAGCGCTGACCGCTACGAGCAGTACTTC
CDR3aa: CASSPSADRYEQYF

d_gene: NA
abundance: NA
j_gene: TRBJ1-1
v_gene: TRBV13
CDR3nt: TGTGCCAGCAGCGCGCCCTACAGAGGTGACACTGAAGCTTTCTTT
CDR3aa: CASSAPYRGDTEAFF

d_gene: TRBD1
abundance: NA
j_gene: TRBJ2-7
v_gene: TRBV7-2
CDR3nt: TGTGCCAGCAGCTTACTGACAGGGGACTCCTACGAGCAGTACTTC
CDR3aa: CASSLLTGDSYEQYF

d_gene: TRBD1
abundance: NA
j_gene: TRBJ1-1
v_gene: TRBV20-1
CDR3nt: TGCAGTGCTAAGGGACAGGGGGTGAACACTGAAGCTTTCTTT
CDR3aa: CSAKGQGVNTEAFF

d_gene: NA
abundance: few
j_gene: TRBJ1-2
v_gene: TRBV28
CDR3nt: TGTGCCAGCAAACAGGGAATTAACTATGGCTACACCTTC
CDR3aa: CASKQGINYGYTF

d_gene: TRBD1
abundance: few
j_gene: TRBJ1-2
v_gene: TRBV10-3
CDR3nt: TGTGCCATCAGTGCTGACAGGGCCAACTATGGCTACACCTTC
CDR3aa: CAISADRANYGYTF

d_gene: TRBD2
abundance: few
j_gene: TRBJ2-5
v_gene: TRBV6-6
CDR3nt: TGTGCCAGCAGTGGGCCTTATAGCGGGAGAGGAGAGACCCAGTACTTC
CDR3aa: CASSGPYSGRGETQYF

d_gene: TRBD2
abundance: NA
j_gene: TRBJ2-1
v_gene: TRBV6-5
CDR3nt: TGTGCCAGCACCGAATACAGCGGGGGGGTTAACAATGAGCAGTTCTTC
CDR3aa: CASTEYSGGVNNEQFF

d_gene: NA
abundance: NA
j_gene: TRBJ1-4
v_gene: TRBV15
CDR3nt: TGTGCCACCAGCAGGGAAGCCGTAATTGATGAAAGACTGTTTTTT
CDR3aa: CATSREAVIDERLFF

d_gene: NA
abundance: NA
j_gene: TRBJ2-1
v_gene: TRBV27
CDR3nt: TGTGCCAGCAGTCCCCAAGGGGCAAGCTCCTACAATGAGCAGTTCTTC
CDR3aa: CASSPQGASSYNEQFF

d_gene: TRBD1
abundance: NA
j_gene: TRBJ1-1
v_gene: TRBV25-1
CDR3nt: TGTGCCAGCACGGACAGGGACTATACCTTGAACACTGAAGCTTTCTTT
CDR3aa: CASTDRDYTLNTEAFF

d_gene: NA
abundance: NA
j_gene: TRBJ2-7
v_gene: TRBV6-2/TRBV6-3
CDR3nt: TGTGCCAGCAGTTACCACGGATCCGAGCAGTACTTC
CDR3aa: CASSYHGSEQYF

d_gene: NA
abundance: few
j_gene: TRBJ2-4
v_gene: TRBV6-2/TRBV6-3
CDR3nt: TGTGCCAGCAGTTCTCTTCCGAGACGGCGGACCAAAAACATTCAGTACTTC
CDR3aa: CASSSLPRRRTKNIQYF

d_gene: TRBD2
abundance: NA
j_gene: TRBJ2-3
v_gene: TRBV11-2
CDR3nt: TGTGCCAGCAGCTTAATCCGGGCGGGGGGGCCCGATGCGCAGTATTTT
CDR3aa: CASSLIRAGGPDAQYF

d_gene: TRBD2
abundance: NA
j_gene: TRBJ2-7
v_gene: TRBV7-2
CDR3nt: TGTGCCAGCAGCTTAGGGTTGGCGGGGGGGCAATACAATGAGCAGTACTTC
CDR3aa: CASSLGLAGGQYNEQYF

d_gene: NA
abundance: NA
j_gene: TRBJ1-1
v_gene: TRBV3-1
CDR3nt: TGTGCCAGCAGCGAACCCCTAACTTCGCGAGGAGCTTTCTTT
CDR3aa: CASSEPLTSRGAFF

d_gene: NA
abundance: few
j_gene: TRBJ2-1
v_gene: TRBV18
CDR3nt: TGTGCCAGCTCACCACCCATCGACAATGAGCAGTTCTTC
CDR3aa: CASSPPIDNEQFF

d_gene: TRBD2
abundance: few
j_gene: TRBJ2-3
v_gene: TRBV20-1
CDR3nt: TGCAGTGCTAGAGTGGGTAGCGGGGGTAGCACAGATACGCAGTATTTT
CDR3aa: CSARVGSGGSTDTQYF

d_gene: NA
abundance: NA
j_gene: TRBJ2-7
v_gene: TRBV6-2/TRBV6-3
CDR3nt: TGTGCCAGCAGTTACGCACTTACCTCCTACGAGCAGTACTTC
CDR3aa: CASSYALTSYEQYF

d_gene: TRBD2
abundance: NA
j_gene: TRBJ2-1
v_gene: TRBV7-2
CDR3nt: TGTGCCAGCAGCTTAGCCCCTCTGACTAGCGGACTCAATGAGCAGTTCTTC
CDR3aa: CASSLAPLTSGLNEQFF

d_gene: TRBD1
abundance: few
j_gene: TRBJ2-7
v_gene: TRBV20-1
CDR3nt: TGCAGTGCCTCCCTCGGGGACAGACCCTACGAGCAGTACTTC
CDR3aa: CSASLGDRPYEQYF

d_gene: NA
abundance: few
j_gene: TRBJ1-2
v_gene: TRBV4-1
CDR3nt: TGCGCCAGCAGCCAAGCTGGTGGGAGTTTGAGCTATGGCTACACCTTC
CDR3aa: CASSQAGGSLSYGYTF

d_gene: NA
abundance: NA
j_gene: TRBJ1-1
v_gene: TRBV4-2
CDR3nt: TGTGCCAGCGGCCAAGTGGCGTCTAGGGGGAACACTGAAGCTTTCTTT
CDR3aa: CASGQVASRGNTEAFF

d_gene: NA
abundance: NA
j_gene: TRBJ1-2
v_gene: TRBV11-2
CDR3nt: TGTGCCAGCAGCCCCGTTGCCGGGTCCCGGGGGGATGGCTACACCTTC
CDR3aa: CASSPVAGSRGDGYTF

d_gene: TRBD2
abundance: few
j_gene: TRBJ2-7
v_gene: TRBV7-2
CDR3nt: TGTGCCAGCAGTTTAGCTAGCGGGGCGTACAATGAGCAGTACTTC
CDR3aa: CASSLASGAYNEQYF

d_gene: NA
abundance: NA
j_gene: TRBJ2-7
v_gene: TRBV5-6
CDR3nt: TGTGCCAGCAGTTATTGGACAGTCTACAATGAGCAGTACTTC
CDR3aa: CASSYWTVYNEQYF

d_gene: NA
abundance: few
j_gene: TRBJ2-3
v_gene: TRBV6-2/TRBV6-3
CDR3nt: TGTGCCAGCAGTTACCGCCCAGCGGAGAGCACAGATACGCAGTATTTT
CDR3aa: CASSYRPAESTDTQYF

d_gene: NA
abundance: many
j_gene: TRBJ2-3
v_gene: TRBV11-2
CDR3nt: TGTGCCAGCAGCTTAAGTAGGTCCGATACGCAGTATTTT
CDR3aa: CASSLSRSDTQYF

d_gene: NA
abundance: NA
j_gene: TRBJ1-1
v_gene: TRBV6-5
CDR3nt: TGTGCCAGCACTAGAAAAGGGGGAAGTTCCACTGAAGCTTTCTTT
CDR3aa: CASTRKGGSSTEAFF

d_gene: TRBD1
abundance: many
j_gene: TRBJ2-1
v_gene: TRBV3-1
CDR3nt: TGTGCCAGCAGCAGGGACAGCGCCTACAATGAGCAGTTCTTC
CDR3aa: CASSRDSAYNEQFF

d_gene: NA
abundance: NA
j_gene: TRBJ1-2
v_gene: TRBV5-1
CDR3nt: TGCGCCAGCAGCTTCGGAGGAATTTGGGATGGCTACACCTTC
CDR3aa: CASSFGGIWDGYTF

d_gene: NA
abundance: NA
j_gene: TRBJ2-1
v_gene: TRBV6-5
CDR3nt: TGTGCCAGCAGTTACGTGACAATCGGGGAGCAGTTCTTC
CDR3aa: CASSYVTIGEQFF

d_gene: TRBD2
abundance: NA
j_gene: TRBJ2-3
v_gene: TRBV7-2
CDR3nt: TGTGCCAGCAAGAAGGGCGGGGGATGGGCAGATACGCAGTATTTT
CDR3aa: CASKKGGGWADTQYF

d_gene: NA
abundance: few
j_gene: TRBJ2-5
v_gene: TRBV29-1
CDR3nt: TGCAGCGTTGAAGACGGGAGTGGAAACAAAGAGACCCAGTACTTC
CDR3aa: CSVEDGSGNKETQYF

d_gene: TRBD2
abundance: NA
j_gene: TRBJ2-3
v_gene: TRBV20-1
CDR3nt: TGCAGCCAACGGACTAGCGGGAGCACAGATACACAGTATTTT
CDR3aa: CSQRTSGSTDTQYF

d_gene: NA
abundance: NA
j_gene: TRBJ1-5
v_gene: TRBV7-2
CDR3nt: TGTGCCAGCAGCTTAGGAAATGCAGGCAATCAGCCCCAGCATTTT
CDR3aa: CASSLGNAGNQPQHF

d_gene: TRBD2
abundance: NA
j_gene: TRBJ2-5
v_gene: TRBV28
CDR3nt: TGTGCCAGCAGGGGGCAACGGGCGGGGGTTAGAATGAATGAGCAGTACTTC
CDR3aa: CASRGQRAGVRMNEQYF

d_gene: NA
abundance: few
j_gene: TRBJ2-6
v_gene: TRBV25-1
CDR3nt: TGTGCCAGCAGTGAATTCGACTCTGGGGCCAACGTCCTGACTTTC
CDR3aa: CASSEFDSGANVLTF

d_gene: NA
abundance: NA
j_gene: TRBJ1-1
v_gene: TRBV2
CDR3nt: TGTGCCAGCAATGGCAGATCGAACACTGAAGCTTTCTTT
CDR3aa: CASNGRSNTEAFF

d_gene: TRBD2
abundance: NA
j_gene: TRBJ2-1
v_gene: TRBV7-9
CDR3nt: TGTGCCAGCAGCTTAGACGGGACTAGGGCCTACAATGAGCAGTTCTTC
CDR3aa: CASSLDGTRAYNEQFF

d_gene: NA
abundance: NA
j_gene: TRBJ1-1
v_gene: TRBV2
CDR3nt: TGTGCCAGCAGTGAAAGGTATGAGAACACTGAAGCTTTCTTT
CDR3aa: CASSERYENTEAFF

d_gene: NA
abundance: many
j_gene: TRBJ2-3
v_gene: TRBV5-1
CDR3nt: TGCGCCGGCGTTAATGAGCAGTATTTT
CDR3aa: CAGVNEQYF